The present T cell receptor (beta chain) was sequenced within a study of OX40 agonist ivuxolimab in advanced cancers. For the wider study: Ivuxolimab was a fully human IgG2 agonistic monoclonal antibody targeting the costimulatory receptor OX40 (CD134). Peripheral TCRbeta sequencing was intended to test whether TCR sequence diversity was altered and clonal T-cell expansion was caused by ivuxolimab. Three dose-escalation patients achieved partial responses, one with hepatocellular carcinoma and two with cutaneous melanoma. Patients were allowed to have had prior anti-PD-1, anti-PD-L1 or anti-CTLA-4 therapy, and 30% to 40% of the dose-escalation patients had been treated with checkpoint inhibitors. Intravenous ivuxolimab was administered to patients every 2 weeks at six dose levels: 0.01, 0.1, 0.3, 1.5, 3 and 10 mg/kg. The paper describes the monotherapy dose-escalation part (N ≈ 49 patients) of the phase I trial of ivuxolimab. In the dose-escalation cohort, 70% to 85% of patients were male, and the mean age was around 60 years, with a range of 23 to 79. Of the 50 to 55 patients in dose escalation, around 20 had hepatocellular carcinoma, some 15 had melanoma, 9 had renal cell carcinoma and 9 had head and neck cancer. On the study overall, not on this receptor specifically: After ivuxolimab, expanded clones were on average more numerous among CD8+ T cells than among CD4+ T cells. Antigen specificity was not determined for the clonally expanded peripheral T cells. In partial responders in the 0.1-3.0 mg/kg groups, normalized peripheral clonal expansion was found to be among the lowest, especially among CD8+ T cells. At doses of 0.1 to 3.0 mg/kg, clonal expansion of both CD4+ and CD8+ T cells in blood was seen between baseline and week 6. Low levels of normalized T-cell clonal expansion were also shown by some nonresponding patients.

Points on this clone: No cognate antigen has been identified for it. The record has no base qualities; no much larger clone is one base away.

Patients with autoimmune disease history or receiving systemic immunosuppression were excluded from the trial. Peripheral blood for TCR sequencing was drawn from every dose cohort at baseline, at cycle 4 day 1 and at cycle 7 day 1. Samples were obtained from an open-label, multicenter, first-in-human phase I dose-escalation trial of ivuxolimab. Adults with locally advanced or metastatic melanoma, renal cell, hepatocellular, or head and neck squamous cell carcinoma were enrolled in the trial. Before TCR sequencing, CD4+ and CD8+ T cells were separately sorted from peripheral blood. To sequence the TCRbeta CDR3 region, genomic DNA was isolated from the sorted cells. The immunoSEQ Assay was used to sequence the TCRbeta CDR3 regions. TCRdb retrieved this table from immuneACCESS and kept in-frame rearrangements only. Not all clones are present; in checked studies, unresolved V genes account for under half, and no reason is known for the remainder. The sample table records 45,000 to 55,000 clones; 88% of these occur just once. Roughly 3.2% of the sample goes to the ten largest clones.

V was cut back by 5 bases and J by 1 base, leaving a gap of 14 bases between them. The CDR3, from cysteine to phenylalanine, totals 15 residues. This entry keeps only the CDR3 DNA: 45 bases, framed from base 1. The CDR1 and CDR2 encoded by the germline V gene (reference sequence) are PRHDT and FYEKMQ. The receptor chain draws on TRBV13 and TRBJ1-1, with a tentative D gene TRBD1 over 6 matching bases. The clonotype comes from an adult with an advanced solid tumor such as melanoma, head and neck, liver or kidney cancer. Material: CD4+ or CD8+ T cells sorted from blood, obtained in a trial of the OX40 agonist ivuxolimab. The CDR3 corresponds to CASSPTGTKNTEAFF. The DNA sequence reads TGTGCCAGCAGCCCGACCGGGACAAAGAACACTGAAGCTTTCTTT.